This T cell receptor (beta chain) originates from a study of CD8 T cell repertoires and HIV-1 epitope variants. Study as a whole: Each of Twenty-five Gag and Nef epitope peptides stimulated a separate culture. Epitopes were three Gag families plus Nef HW9 and YT9. 1M T cells were kept uncultured as a baseline.

The germline V gene encodes CDR1 PRHDT and CDR2 FYEKMQ (reference sequence). The V gene lost 5 bases and the J gene lost 0 bases, with 7 bases spanning the gap. This CDR3 has 13 amino acids. Only in-frame clones appear in the TCRdb table, and some are missing; sequencing was by immunoSEQ multiplex PCR. Here the sample spans under 6,500 clones, roughly two thirds being singletons. Concerning this clone itself: The antigen remains unidentified.

Study-wide results and caveats: This assay reports beta chains of antigen-expanded cells, not T cell function.

The sequenced sample consisted of cultured CD8+ T cells derived from PBMCs. The V call is TRBV13, the J call TRBJ1-1, with no clear D. The receptor was derived from a male donor with HIV. CDR3 region: CASSAFLNTEAFF. The CDR3, as DNA: TGTGCCAGCAGCGCCTTCTTGAACACTGAAGCTTTCTTT.